Presented here are 25 T cell receptor beta chains from one specimen sequenced in a study of blood T cell repertoires in COVID-19. TCRdb keeps only in-frame clones here, not all; method: immunoSEQ multiplex PCR. This repertoire shows 55,000 to 80,000 clones, 83% found once; its top ten account for around a sixth. Specimen: peripheral blood. The receptors derive from a woman of 80 years or more with acute or convalescent COVID-19.

V gene TRBV6-5 combines with J gene TRBJ1-2, with D perhaps matching TRBD1 (6 bases). CDR3 length: 15 residues. Germline values: CDR1 MNHEY, CDR2 SVGAGI. V lost 5 bases, J lost 8 bases, and 21 bases lay in between. This CDR3 is CASSPEYGGPKGYTF. CDR3 DNA sequence: TGTGCCAGCAGTCCCGAGTACGGGGGGCCTAAAGGCTACACCTTC.

This sequence joins TRBV6-5 and TRBJ1-2; 9 positions match TRBD1. The CDR3 spans 14 residues. Trimming removed 6 bases from V and 4 bases from J; junction bases left unmatched: 6. In germline, CDR1 is MNHEY, CDR2 SVGAGI. The CDR3: CASSGQGPAYGYTF. The CDR3 DNA reads as TGTGCCAGCAGCGGACAGGGGCCGGCCTATGGCTACACCTTC.

This clone was seen only a few times. Other DNA variants within this sample encode the same CDR3. This chain connects TRBV5-1 to TRBJ1-4, with D unclear. Per the germline V gene, CDR1 is SGHRS and CDR2 is YFSETQ. The CDR3 contains 15 residues. V lost 0 bases to trimming and J lost 5 bases, with 11 bases between them. CDR3 bases: TGCGCCAGCAGCTTGGCGGGGTCCCCCAATGAAAAACTGTTTTTT. It is translated as CASSLAGSPNEKLFF.

V is TRBV28 and J is TRBJ2-7, with D perhaps matching TRBD2 (5 bases). Per the germline V gene, CDR1 is MDHEN and CDR2 is SYDVKM. There are 15 residues in the CDR3. V was pared by 6 bases and J by 2 bases, with 17 bases between. The CDR3 sequence: CASSRPTGRTYEQYF. The CDR3 DNA reads TGTGCCAGCAGCCGCCCGACGGGAAGGACCTACGAGCAGTACTTC.

The chain uses TRBV5-5 and TRBJ1-3, with 7 bases fitting TRBD1. The CDR3 runs 16 residues. Losses at the gene ends were 1 base for V and 8 bases for J; bases not matched to a gene: 12. The germline gives CDR1 SGHKS, CDR2 YYEKEE (reference sequence). The CDR3 spells CASSLLRGQKIDTIYF. CDR3 DNA sequence: TGTGCCAGCAGCTTGCTGAGGGGGCAAAAGATAGACACCATATATTTT.

The genes are TRBV6-5 and TRBJ2-7, with D tentatively TRBD1 (6 bases). CDR3 size: 12 residues. Looked up from germline, CDR1 is MNHEY and CDR2 is SVGAGI. Trimming pared 10 bases from V and 2 bases from J, leaving 12 bases between. CDR3: CATFDRTYEQYF. The CDR3 bases are TGTGCCACTTTTGACAGGACCTACGAGCAGTACTTC.

The V gene is TRBV6-6, the J gene TRBJ2-2; TRBD1 might be the D (6 bases). Germline CDR1 reads MNHNY; CDR2 reads SVGAGI (reference sequence). V shed 6 bases and J shed 5 bases, with 10 bases lying between them. This CDR3 spans 13 amino acids. CDR3 DNA: TGTGCCAGCAGCCCCAGGGGAACCGGGGAGCTGTTTTTT. Translating gives CASSPRGTGELFF.

CDR3: CASSPLSGLNTEAFF. CDR3 nucleotides: TGTGCCAGCTCACCACTGTCAGGGTTGAACACTGAAGCTTTCTTT. The rearrangement joins TRBV18 to TRBJ1-1; D might be TRBD1 (5 bases). The CDR3 runs to 15 residues. With 1 base removed from V and 0 bases from J, the gap between germline ends came to 9 bases. Germline CDR1 reads KGHSH; CDR2 reads LQKENI.

The chain joins TRBV2 to TRBJ2-5; no reliable D call. V was cut by 6 bases and J by 2 bases, with 10 bases left in between. Germline CDR1 SNHLY, CDR2 FYNNEI. The CDR3 contains 13 residues. CDR3 DNA sequence: TGTGCCAGCAGACAGCCTTGGCAAGAGACCCAGTACTTC. Protein product: CASRQPWQETQYF.

The chain is built from TRBV11-2 and TRBJ2-3; D is undetermined. The CDR3 length is 15 residues. V was shortened by 3 bases and J by 3 bases, with 13 bases between the two germline ends. Germline V CDR1 and CDR2: SGHAT, FQNNGV. The CDR3 DNA reads as TGTGCCAGCAGCTTTTTTAGCTCCACGACAGATACGCAGTATTTT. Translated: CASSFFSSTTDTQYF.

In its sample, this clone was seen a few times. The chain couples TRBV7-2 to TRBJ1-5; D is unclear. The CDR3 has 13 amino acids. The germline V gene encodes CDR1 SGHTA and CDR2 FQGNSA. V was clipped by 2 bases and J by 3 bases, with 5 bases between them. The CDR3 nucleotides are TGTGCCAGCAGCTTAATAGACAATCAGCCCCAGCATTTT. It yields the protein CASSLIDNQPQHF. Combining the CDR3 with reference TRBV7-2 and TRBJ1-5 gives the whole variable domain GAGVSQSPSNKVTEKGKDVELRCDPISGHTALYWYRQSLGQGLEFLIYFQGNSAPDKSGLPSDRFSAERTGGSVSTLTIQRTQQEDSAVYLCASSLIDNQPQHFGDGTRLSIL.

The chain couples TRBV6-5 to TRBJ1-5; 8 positions agree with TRBD1. Germline-derived CDR1 and CDR2 are MNHEY and SVGAGI. Trimming removed 6 bases from V and 5 bases from J; junction bases left unmatched: 3. This CDR3 spans 13 amino acids. The CDR3 region has the DNA TGTGCCAGCAGACCGACAGGGGATCAGCCCCAGCATTTT. This encodes CASRPTGDQPQHF.

The J gene is TRBJ1-1, the V gene TRBV2; no firm D call. CDR3 size: 14 residues. CDR1 and CDR2 from the germline V gene are SNHLY and FYNNEI. V lost 7 bases and J lost 1, with 13 bases in between. CDR3 protein: CASNSPVANTEAFF. The CDR3 bases are TGTGCCAGCAATAGCCCCGTGGCGAACACTGAAGCTTTCTTT.

The chain carries TRBV11-3 and TRBJ2-3; 8 bases agree with TRBD1. CDR1 and CDR2 from the germline V gene are SGHNT and YENEEA. The CDR3 is made up of 14 amino acids. Germline trimming cut 5 bases from V and 5 bases from J; bases unmatched to any gene: 6. The chain's CDR3 is CASSLGQGRDTQYF. CDR3 coding DNA: TGTGCCAGCAGCCTCGGACAGGGAAGAGATACGCAGTATTTT.

This chain links TRBV19 with TRBJ1-1; possible D gene TRBD1, 5 bases. The CDR3 consists of 18 residues. Germline CDR1 reads LNHDA; CDR2 reads SQIVND (reference sequence). Trimming shortened V by 0 bases and J by 0 bases, and 17 bases separated the two germline ends. In nucleotides, the CDR3 is TGTGCCAGTAGTATAGATGGTTTTGGGGCGAGAATGAACACTGAAGCTTTCTTT. Protein product: CASSIDGFGARMNTEAFF.

The chain joins TRBV19 to TRBJ2-1; 8 bases line up with TRBD2. This CDR3 spans 16 amino acids. Germline-derived CDR1 and CDR2 are LNHDA and SQIVND (reference sequence). The V gene end was trimmed by 5 bases and the J gene end by 7 bases; junction bases not matched to a gene: 13. Here the CDR3 DNA reads TGTGCCAGTAGTGGTGGGACGGGAGGGCCTTGGAATGAGCAGTTCTTC. It yields the protein CASSGGTGGPWNEQFF.

This chain links TRBV1 with TRBJ1-4; no check of the table's D call, TRBD1, against the DNA was made. TRBV1 is a listed pseudogene. The CDR3 is 16 amino acids. CDR3 sequence (DNA): TGCACCAGCGTCCCTCCAGGACACCTCATTAATGAAAAACTGTTTTTT. As protein: CTSVPPGHLINEKLFF.

The sample holds one count of this clone. The V call is TRBV7-2, the J call TRBJ1-6; perhaps TRBD1 as D (5 bases). This CDR3 is 13 amino acids long. The V end was cut by 5 bases, the J end by 7 bases, with 9 bases between. CDR1 SGHTA and CDR2 FQGNSA come from the germline V gene. CDR3: CASSPRQNSPLHF. For the CDR3, the DNA is TGTGCCAGCAGCCCCCGACAGAATTCACCCCTCCACTTT.

The V and J genes are TRBV11-3 and TRBJ1-4; 8 bases align to TRBD1. Trimming took 3 bases from V and 8 from J; bases not matched to a gene: 5. This CDR3 spans 14 amino acids. Germline CDR1 and CDR2: SGHNT and YENEEA. The CDR3 here is CASSFGQGWEKLFF. The CDR3 DNA is TGTGCCAGCAGCTTTGGACAGGGATGGGAAAAACTGTTTTTT.

The CDR3 DNA reads TGTGCCAGCAGCACTCTAGCGGGAGGGGGCGGTGAGCAGTTCTTC. Protein: CASSTLAGGGGEQFF. V usage is TRBV2 and J usage is TRBJ2-1; the match to TRBD2 covers 12 bases. The ends lost 6 bases at V and 9 bases at J; junction bases unmatched: 9. This CDR3 has 15 residues. Germline V gene sequence: CDR1 SNHLY, CDR2 FYNNEI.

The V call is TRBV7-9, the J call TRBJ1-4, with D tentatively TRBD1 (6 bases). CDR1 SEHNR and CDR2 FQNEAQ come from the germline V gene (reference sequence). V dropped 5 bases and J dropped 2 bases, with 15 bases sitting between them. The CDR3 sequence is 16 residues long. Here the CDR3 reads CASSRTGRTTNEKLFF. CDR3 DNA: TGTGCCAGCAGCAGAACAGGGCGGACGACTAATGAAAAACTGTTTTTT.

The V call is TRBV11-1, the J call TRBJ2-1; 7 bases are shared with TRBD2. V lost 1 base to trimming and J lost 3 bases; unmatched junction nucleotides: 0. Germline CDR1 SGHAT, CDR2 FQDESV (reference sequence). The CDR3 runs 14 residues. CDR3 coding DNA: TGTGCCAGCAGCTTAGGGACTAGCTACAATGAGCAGTTCTTC. As protein: CASSLGTSYNEQFF.

The chain uses TRBV15 and TRBJ1-1; D is possibly TRBD1 (6 bases). The CDR3 totals 14 residues. Germline CDR1 reads LNHNV; CDR2 reads YYDKDF (reference sequence). V dropped 0 bases and J dropped 7 bases, with 12 bases sitting between them. The CDR3 DNA follows: TGTGCCACCAGCAGAGATCGCCACAGGGATGAAGCTTTCTTT. Translation: CATSRDRHRDEAFF.

The chain recombines TRBV6-5 with TRBJ2-1, with a tentative D call TRBD1 (5 bases). With 6 bases removed from V and 7 bases from J, the gap between germline ends came to 13 bases. The CDR3 totals 13 residues. Germline V gene sequence: CDR1 MNHEY, CDR2 SVGAGI. The DNA for the CDR3 is TGTGCCAGCAGAGAGCCAAACAGGAATGAGCAGTTCTTC. Its protein product is CASREPNRNEQFF.

The chain carries TRBV2 and TRBJ2-5; D remains ambiguous. V lost 4 bases to trimming and J lost 14 bases, with 17 bases between them. Per the germline V gene, CDR1 is SNHLY and CDR2 is FYNNEI. The length of the CDR3 is 12 residues. CDR3 sequence (DNA): TGTGCCAGCAGTGGGTATGGAGCCTTTCACTACTTC. This sequence encodes CASSGYGAFHYF. The variable domain in full, with the rest retrieved from reference TRBV2 and TRBJ2-5, is EPEVTQTPSHQVTQMGQEVILRCVPISNHLYFYWYRQILGQKVEFLVSFYNNEISEKSEIFDDQFSVERPDGSNFTLKIRSTKLEDSAMYFCASSGYGAFHYFGPGTRLLVL.